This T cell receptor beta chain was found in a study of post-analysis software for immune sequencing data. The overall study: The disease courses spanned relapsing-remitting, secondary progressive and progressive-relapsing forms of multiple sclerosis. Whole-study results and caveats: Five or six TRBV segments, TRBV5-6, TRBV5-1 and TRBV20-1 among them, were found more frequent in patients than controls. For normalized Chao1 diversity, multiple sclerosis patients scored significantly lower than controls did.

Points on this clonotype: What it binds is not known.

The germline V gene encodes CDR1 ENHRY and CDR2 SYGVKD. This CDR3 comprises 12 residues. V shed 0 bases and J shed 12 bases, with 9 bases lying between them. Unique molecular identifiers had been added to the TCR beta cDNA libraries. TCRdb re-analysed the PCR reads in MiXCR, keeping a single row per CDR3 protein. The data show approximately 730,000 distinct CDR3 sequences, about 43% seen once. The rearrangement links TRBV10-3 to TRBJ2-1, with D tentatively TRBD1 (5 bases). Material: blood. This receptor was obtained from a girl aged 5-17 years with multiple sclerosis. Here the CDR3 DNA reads TGTGCCATCAGTGAGTCCGACAGACCGCAGTTCTTC. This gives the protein CAISESDRPQFF.